The present T cell receptor (beta chain) was sequenced within a study of OX40 agonist ivuxolimab in advanced cancers. In the study overall: With a range of roughly 23 to 90, age averaged approximately 64 years, and 75% to 90% were male.

The CDR3 has 15 amino acids. No patient had autoimmune disease or received systemic immunosuppression. TCRdb's copy holds only in-frame clones and misses some; the assay was immunoSEQ multiplex PCR. The data show roughly 59,000 clones, with approximately 88% seen just once and roughly 5% held by the top ten. General study findings and limits: Which antigen the expanded peripheral T cells recognized is unknown.

Points on this clone: The antigen is not known. The junction shows a germline mismatch at one end, possibly a read error.

This sample comprised CD4+ or CD8+ T cells sorted from blood, obtained in a trial of the OX40 agonist ivuxolimab. The rearrangement joins TRBV5-3 to TRBJ1-4; 10 nucleotides agree with TRBD1. TRBV5-3 has ORF status, its function being uncertain. The source of this sequence is an adult with an advanced solid tumor such as melanoma, head and neck, liver or kidney cancer. As DNA, the CDR3 is TGCGCCAGCAGCCAAGACAGGGGGCCCCATGGGAAACTGTTTTTT. As protein: CASSQDRGPHGKLFF.